These 6 T cell receptor beta chains were all obtained from the same sample, sequenced in a study of metastatic and nonmetastatic thyroid tumors. Every patient was untreated before thyroid surgery. TCRdb re-called clones via MiXCR from the PCR reads. The sample has about 33,000 clones; roughly a sixth are singletons. Sequenced sample: blood. These receptors came from a male donor with papillary thyroid cancer or a benign thyroid nodule (not recorded which). Some clones in this sample may be carry-over from other donors' samples.

On this clone itself: Since the CDR3 does not end with the conserved phenylalanine or tryptophan, this likely comes from a read error. The CDR3 DNA follows: TGCGCCTGGAGTGTTGGTAGGGCCCACGAGCAGTACTTA. This translates into CAWSVGRAHEQYL. The V and J genes are TRBV30 and TRBJ2-7; D unresolved. Germline V CDR1 and CDR2: GTSNPN, SVGIG (reference sequence). This CDR3 contains 13 residues.

This clone occurred once. The CDR3 end shows no conserved phenylalanine or tryptophan, and so a read error is likely. The genes are TRBV11-3 and TRBJ2-1; D unresolved. Trimming pared 6 bases from V and 5 bases from J, leaving 11 bases between. Per germline, CDR1 SGHNT and CDR2 YENEEA. This CDR3 is built from 13 residues. CDR3 amino acids: CASRSTWDNEQFS. The CDR3, as DNA: TGTGCCAGCAGGTCTACCTGGGACAATGAGCAGTTCTCC.

V and J are TRBV15 and TRBJ2-5; perhaps D is TRBD1 or TRBD2 (5 bases each). V dropped 2 bases and J dropped 5 bases, with 15 bases sitting between them. Germline V CDR1 and CDR2: LNHNV, YYDKDF (reference sequence). This CDR3 has 15 amino acids. The CDR3 DNA reads as TGTGCCACCAGCAGATGCCGGGACCATTGGGAGACCCAGTACTTC. As protein: CATSRCRDHWETQYF.

The rearrangement uses TRBV11-2 and TRBJ2-6; D is uncertain. From germline, CDR1 is SGHAT and CDR2 FQNNGV. V shed 0 bases and J shed 0 bases, with 6 bases lying between them. The CDR3 spans 16 residues. This CDR3 reads CASSLDPSSGANVLTF. The CDR3 DNA reads TGTGCCAGCAGCTTAGATCCGAGCTCTGGGGCCAACGTCCTGACTTTC.

V is TRBV20-1 and J is TRBJ2-7; no clear D gene. CDR1 is DFQATT, CDR2 SNEGSKA, per germline (reference sequence). The CDR3 spans 13 residues. The CDR3, as DNA: TGCACCGCCTCCCGACGGTCTACCTGCGATCAGTACTTC. Translating it yields CTASRRSTCDQYF.

This clone occurred many times. This rearrangement joins TRBV6-2 or TRBV6-3 to TRBJ2-4; D not resolved. Germline V CDR1 and CDR2: MNHEY, SVGEGT. The V gene lost 6 bases and the J gene lost 0 bases, with 18 bases spanning the gap. The CDR3 consists of 17 residues. The CDR3 spells CASSRLVGYLAKNIQYF. CDR3 nucleotide sequence: TGTGCCAGCAGCCGACTCGTCGGGTATCTAGCCAAAAACATTCAGTACTTC.